This TCR beta chain was identified in a study of T cell responses to AZD1222 COVID-19 vaccine. The germline gives CDR1 SEHNR, CDR2 FQNEAQ (reference sequence). The CDR3 has 13 residues. Trimming removed 5 bases at V and 3 bases at J, with 10 bases between. Overall study findings and caveats: Donors skewed white British and female; clonal diversity was possibly underestimated.

To note about this clone: Its target is unknown.

Assay used: immunoSEQ multiplex PCR; TCRdb lists only in-frame clones, some missing. Altogether tens of thousands of clones are present, about nine tenths being singletons, with the ten largest covering less than 9%. The sequence came from an adult who received the AZD1222 COVID-19 vaccine. V and J are TRBV7-9 and TRBJ1-2, with D possibly being TRBD1 (5 bases). The source was peripheral blood, collected 28 days after the second AZD1222 dose. DNA for the CDR3: TGTGCCAGCAGCCCCTCCAGGGACTATGGCTACACCTTC. This encodes CASSPSRDYGYTF.